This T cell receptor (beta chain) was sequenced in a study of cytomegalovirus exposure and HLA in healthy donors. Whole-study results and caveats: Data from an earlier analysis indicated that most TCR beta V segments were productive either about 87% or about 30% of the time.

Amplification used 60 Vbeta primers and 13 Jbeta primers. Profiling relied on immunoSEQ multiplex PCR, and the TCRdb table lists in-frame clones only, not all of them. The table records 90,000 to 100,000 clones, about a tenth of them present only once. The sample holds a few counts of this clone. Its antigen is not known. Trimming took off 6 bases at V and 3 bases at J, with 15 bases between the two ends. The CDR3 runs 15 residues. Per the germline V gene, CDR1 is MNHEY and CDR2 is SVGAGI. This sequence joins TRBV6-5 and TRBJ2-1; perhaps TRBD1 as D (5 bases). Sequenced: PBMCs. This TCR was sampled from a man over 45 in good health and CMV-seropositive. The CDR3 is CASRLDSAYYNEQFF. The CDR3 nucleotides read TGTGCCAGCAGGCTTGACAGCGCCTACTACAATGAGCAGTTCTTC.